The 23 T cell receptor beta chains presented below share a single source sample, sequenced in a study of vaccination and CD4 T cells after COVID-19 (dated by TCRdb to 2021 to 2024). The sample's treatment or condition label, in plain terms: roughly ten-day PBMC culture with coronavirus spike peptide pools or control peptides (ViraFEST assay). The method behind the library was PCR. Sequencing was carried out with an Illumina iSeq 100. DNA from cultured CD4+ T cells was subjected to TCR sequencing with the Oncomine TCR Beta short-read assay at the Johns Hopkins FTIC core. Through fastp at Q25 and MiXCR, TCRdb rebuilt clones from the public reads, retaining in-frame beta chains. Identical CDR3 protein sequences are pooled into one entry, listed with their most common genes and DNA. Recorded for this sample are over 14,000 distinct CDR3 sequences; approximately 53% of them occurred a single time. The ten largest clones capture under 13% of the sample.

The antigens for these receptors are not known. Sequenced material: CD4+ T cells from blood, cultured in vitro. Receptors originate from a human donor who had recovered from COVID-19.

The V call is TRBV9, the J call TRBJ2-5, with TRBD2 matching over 8 bases. The CDR3 contains 14 residues. The trim removed 3 bases at V and 10 bases at J, leaving 11 bases unmatched. In germline, CDR1 is SGDLS, CDR2 YYNGEE. As DNA, the CDR3 is TGTGCCAGCAGCGACCGGGCTCCCGGGGGGGACCAGTACTTC. It yields the protein CASSDRAPGGDQYF.

The chain has TRBV7-9 and TRBJ2-7; 7 nucleotides align to TRBD1. This CDR3 region has 16 residues. Germline loops: CDR1 SEHNR, CDR2 FQNEAQ (reference sequence). After removal of 1 base from V and 2 bases from J, the junction contained 8 bases not matched to a gene. CDR3 coding DNA: TGTGCCAGCAGCTTAGAACCGGGGACAGCCACCTACGAGCAGTACTTC. This translates into CASSLEPGTATYEQYF.

By its share, this clonotype is medium-sized (0.01 to 0.1%). The chain uses TRBV27 and TRBJ1-3, with 7 nucleotides matching TRBD1. The CDR3 sequence is 20 residues long. V shed 4 bases and J 8 bases; nucleotides not matched to a gene: 26. The V gene's germline CDR1 is MNHEY and CDR2 SMNVEV (reference sequence). This CDR3 is CASSSAVNTVQGLSGHTIYF. The CDR3 DNA reads TGTGCCAGCAGTTCAGCCGTTAACACCGTACAGGGGCTCTCCGGGCACACCATATATTTT.

This clonotype was seen a few times. This sequence joins TRBV28 and TRBJ1-5, with D maybe TRBD1 (5 bases). Looked up from germline, CDR1 is MDHEN and CDR2 is SYDVKM. The V end was cut by 5 bases, the J end by 3 bases, with 17 bases between. The CDR3 covers 16 residues. CDR3 nucleotide sequence: TGTGCCAGCAGTCCTATGCGGGTGGGGGTCAATCAGCCCCAGCATTTT. It codes for CASSPMRVGVNQPQHF.

This CDR3 reads CASSSQGMSREQYF. The CDR3, as DNA: TGTGCCAGCAGTTCCCAGGGGATGTCTCGCGAGCAGTACTTC. The chain recombines TRBV27 with TRBJ2-7; a weak D match, TRBD1 (6 bases). The V end was cut by 4 bases, the J end by 6 bases, with 16 bases between. The CDR3 sequence is 14 residues long. Germline V gene data show CDR1 as MNHEY and CDR2 as SMNVEV (reference sequence).

This clonotype occurred a few times. V gene TRBV2 combines with J gene TRBJ2-7; 7 bases agree with TRBD1. Trimming took 0 bases from V and 3 from J; bases not matched to a gene: 8. This CDR3 region has 16 residues. Germline V lookup: CDR1 SNHLY, CDR2 FYNNEI. The CDR3 DNA is TGTGCCAGCAGTGAAGCCCCCGGGACAGCAATCTACGAGCAGTACTTC. Its translation is CASSEAPGTAIYEQYF.

The CDR3 bases are TGTGCCAGCAGTGAACGGAGGATACGCTCACCCCTCCACTTT. This sequence encodes CASSERRIRSPLHF. V and J are TRBV2 and TRBJ1-6; D unclear. The germline V and J ends were trimmed by 2 bases and 10 bases, with 12 bases remaining between them. This CDR3 contains 14 residues. The germline V gene encodes CDR1 SNHLY and CDR2 FYNNEI.

This clonotype was counted once. V usage is TRBV4-1 and J usage is TRBJ1-2; 9 nucleotides line up with TRBD1. With 0 bases clipped from V and 5 bases from J, the junction kept 1 base outside the gene matches. CDR3 length: 14 amino acids. Germline V CDR1 and CDR2: MGHRA, YSYEKL. CDR3 sequence: CASSQEQGAYGYTF. CDR3 DNA sequence: TGCGCCAGCAGCCAAGAACAGGGGGCTTATGGCTACACCTTC.

Note on this clonotype: The junction differs from germline at one of its ends, possibly a read error. This chain connects TRBV6-1 to TRBJ1-5, with D uncertain. Per the germline V gene, CDR1 is MNHNS and CDR2 is SASEGT. This CDR3 has 13 residues. CDR3 in amino acids: CASSERENRPQHF. The CDR3 bases are TGTGCCAGCAGTGAAAGGGAGAATCGGCCCCAGCATTTT.

The V call is TRBV19, the J call TRBJ1-5, with D unresolved. This CDR3 has 12 amino acids. Between the trimmed V and J ends, which lost 4 bases and 5 bases, there was a span of 6 bases. Looked up from germline, CDR1 is LNHDA and CDR2 is SQIVND (reference sequence). Here the CDR3 DNA reads TGTGCCAGTAGTACGGAGGATCAGCCCCAGCATTTT. This translates into CASSTEDQPQHF.

The rearrangement uses TRBV30 and TRBJ1-6, with a weak D call TRBD1 (6 bases). The germline V gene encodes CDR1 GTSNPN and CDR2 SVGIG (reference sequence). The CDR3 consists of 15 residues. V was shortened by 3 bases and J by 5 bases, with 14 bases between the two germline ends. The CDR3 coding sequence is TGTGCCTGGAGGGCCCGGGACAAAGATAATTCACCCCTCCACTTT. Translating it yields CAWRARDKDNSPLHF.

There are a few counts of this clonotype. V gene TRBV6-1 combines with J gene TRBJ1-2, with 11 nucleotides matching TRBD1. The ends lost 6 bases at V and 2 bases at J; junction bases unmatched: 2. The CDR3 is 14 amino acids. The germline CDR1 and CDR2 sequences are MNHNS and SASEGT. The CDR3 sequence is CASRRDRGNYGYTF. CDR3 in DNA: TGTGCCAGCAGAAGGGACAGGGGGAACTATGGCTACACCTTC.

The chain couples TRBV28 to TRBJ1-3; D is unclear. Trimming left V 7 bases short and J 4 bases short, with 8 bases between. Germline values: CDR1 MDHEN, CDR2 SYDVKM. CDR3 length equals 12 residues. CDR3: CASTNQGNTIYF. The CDR3 bases are TGTGCCAGCACCAACCAAGGAAACACCATATATTTT.

V and J are TRBV7-9 and TRBJ2-3; 9 bases fit TRBD2. V dropped 3 bases and J dropped 6; count of bases not matched to a gene: 4. CDR3 size: 14 residues. The germline V gene encodes CDR1 SEHNR and CDR2 FQNEAQ (reference sequence). Written as DNA, the CDR3 is TGTGCCAGCAGCTTTGGGGCGGGAGGGGATACGCAGTATTTT. Amino acids: CASSFGAGGDTQYF.

This clonotype was observed once. The chain combines TRBV30 with TRBJ2-3; TRBD1 or TRBD2 may be the D gene (7 bases each). This CDR3 region has 15 residues. Trimming pared 4 bases from V and 3 bases from J, leaving 17 bases between. Germline V CDR1 and CDR2: GTSNPN, SVGIG (reference sequence). Written as DNA, the CDR3 is TGTGCCTGGAATTGGGGAGGGGGCAAGACAGATACGCAGTATTTT. This codes for CAWNWGGGKTDTQYF.

V usage is TRBV6-5 and J usage is TRBJ2-2, with 11 nucleotides matching TRBD2. V dropped 0 bases and J dropped 0; count of bases not matched to a gene: 9. The CDR3 is 20 residues long. Germline-derived CDR1 and CDR2 are MNHEY and SVGAGI. DNA of the CDR3: TGTGCCAGCAGTTACTCGTTTAGCGGGGGGGTGAGCGCGAACACCGGGGAGCTGTTTTTT. It yields the protein CASSYSFSGGVSANTGELFF.

The rearrangement uses TRBV7-9 and TRBJ2-3; a weak D match, TRBD2 (6 bases). This CDR3 contains 18 residues. Trimming removed 1 base from V and 3 bases from J, with 20 bases in between. Germline CDR1 SEHNR, CDR2 FQNEAQ (reference sequence). CDR3 DNA: TGTGCCAGCAGCTTAGGAGTCGGTGGTGCGGGGAGGACAGATACGCAGTATTTT. It specifies CASSLGVGGAGRTDTQYF.

This clonotype was found a few times. V and J are TRBV11-2 and TRBJ1-5; D remains ambiguous. Looked up from germline, CDR1 is SGHAT and CDR2 is FQNNGV. The germline V and J ends were trimmed by 4 bases and 1 base, with 8 bases remaining between them. This CDR3 is 14 amino acids long. The CDR3 here is CASSSGRSNQPQHF. In DNA, the CDR3 is TGTGCCAGCAGCTCAGGACGGAGCAATCAGCCCCAGCATTTT.

This clonotype was observed a few times. This chain uses TRBV6-1 with TRBJ1-2; TRBD1 is a possible D gene (6 bases). Trimming left V 9 bases short and J 7 bases short, with 18 bases between. The CDR3 extends over 13 amino acids. CDR1 MNHNS and CDR2 SASEGT come from the germline V gene. The CDR3: CASDFSGAFGYTF. The CDR3 DNA reads as TGTGCCAGTGACTTTTCGGGGGCGTTTGGCTACACCTTC.

The CDR3 nucleotides are TGCAGTATAAGGTTGAACACTGAAGCTTTCTTT. Its protein product is CSIRLNTEAFF. The chain joins TRBV29-1 to TRBJ1-1, with D hard to call. Germline V gene sequence: CDR1 SQVTM, CDR2 ANQGSEA. This CDR3 spans 11 amino acids.

This rearrangement joins TRBV6-1 to TRBJ2-1; TRBD1 aligns across 10 bases. CDR1 and CDR2 from the germline V gene are MNHNS and SASEGT. V gave up 6 bases and J gave up 7 bases; unmatched junction bases: 9. The CDR3 is made up of 15 amino acids. The CDR3, as DNA: TGTGCCAGCAGGACGCCGGGACAGGGGAGGAATGAGCAGTTCTTC. It encodes CASRTPGQGRNEQFF.

The V and J genes are TRBV7-9 and TRBJ2-3; D ambiguous. Deletions cut 4 bases from V and 0 bases from J, with 2 bases between. The CDR3 is made up of 12 amino acids. Germline CDR1 SEHNR, CDR2 FQNEAQ (reference sequence). CDR3: CASSYSTDTQYF. The CDR3 DNA is TGTGCCAGCAGCTATAGCACAGATACGCAGTATTTT.

This sequence joins TRBV24-1 and TRBJ2-5; D is perhaps TRBD2 (5 bases). The CDR3 length is 14 residues. Trimming stripped 7 bases from V and 5 bases from J, with 16 bases between. From germline, CDR1 is KGHDR and CDR2 SFDVKD. The CDR3 DNA reads TGTGCCACCAGCGAACCGGCGGGTTCGGAGACCCAGTACTTC. Translated, it gives CATSEPAGSETQYF.